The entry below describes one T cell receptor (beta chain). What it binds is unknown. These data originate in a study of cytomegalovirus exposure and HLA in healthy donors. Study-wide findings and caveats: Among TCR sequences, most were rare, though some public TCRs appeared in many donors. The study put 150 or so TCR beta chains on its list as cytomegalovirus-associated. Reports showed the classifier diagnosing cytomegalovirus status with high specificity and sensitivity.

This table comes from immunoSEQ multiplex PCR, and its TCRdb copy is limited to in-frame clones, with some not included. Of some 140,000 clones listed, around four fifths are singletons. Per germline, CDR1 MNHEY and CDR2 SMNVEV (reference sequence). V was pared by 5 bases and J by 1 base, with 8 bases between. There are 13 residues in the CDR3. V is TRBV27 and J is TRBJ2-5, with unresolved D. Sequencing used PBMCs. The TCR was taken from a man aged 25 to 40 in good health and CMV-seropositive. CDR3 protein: CASSPDIQETQYF. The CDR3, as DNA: TGTGCCAGCAGTCCCGACATCCAAGAGACCCAGTACTTC.